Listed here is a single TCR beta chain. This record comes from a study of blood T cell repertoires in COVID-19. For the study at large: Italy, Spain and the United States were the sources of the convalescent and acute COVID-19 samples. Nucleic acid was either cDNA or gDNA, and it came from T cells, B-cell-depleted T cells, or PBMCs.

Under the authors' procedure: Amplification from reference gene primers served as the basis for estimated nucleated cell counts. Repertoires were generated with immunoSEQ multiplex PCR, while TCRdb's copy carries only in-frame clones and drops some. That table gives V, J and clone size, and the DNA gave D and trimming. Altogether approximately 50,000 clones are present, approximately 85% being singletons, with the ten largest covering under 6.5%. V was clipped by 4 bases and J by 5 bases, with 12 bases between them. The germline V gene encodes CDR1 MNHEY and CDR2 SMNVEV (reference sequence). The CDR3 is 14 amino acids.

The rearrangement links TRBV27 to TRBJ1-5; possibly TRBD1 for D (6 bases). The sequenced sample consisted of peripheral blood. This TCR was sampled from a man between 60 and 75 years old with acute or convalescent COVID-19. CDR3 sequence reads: CASSYGGWDQPQHF. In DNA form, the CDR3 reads TGTGCCAGCAGTTATGGGGGCTGGGATCAGCCCCAGCATTTT.